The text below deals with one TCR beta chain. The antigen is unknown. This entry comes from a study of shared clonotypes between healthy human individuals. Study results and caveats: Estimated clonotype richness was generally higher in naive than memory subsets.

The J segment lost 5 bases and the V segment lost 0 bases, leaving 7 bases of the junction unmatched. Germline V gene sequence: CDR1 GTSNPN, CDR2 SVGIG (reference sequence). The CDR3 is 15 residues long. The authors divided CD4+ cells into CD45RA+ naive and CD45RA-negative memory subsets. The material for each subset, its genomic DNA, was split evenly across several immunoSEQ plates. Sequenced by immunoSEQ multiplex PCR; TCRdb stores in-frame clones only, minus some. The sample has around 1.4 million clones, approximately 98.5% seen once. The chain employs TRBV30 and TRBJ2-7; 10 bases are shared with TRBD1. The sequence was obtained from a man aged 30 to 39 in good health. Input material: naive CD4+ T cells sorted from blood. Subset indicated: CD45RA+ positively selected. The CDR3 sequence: CAWSVRRDRGHEQYF. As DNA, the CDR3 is TGTGCCTGGAGTGTACGGCGGGACAGGGGCCACGAGCAGTACTTC.